This entry describes one T cell receptor beta chain. As yet, its antigen is unknown. The CDR3 runs to 13 residues. Germline loops: CDR1 KGHSH, CDR2 LQKENI. V lost 3 bases and J lost 13, with 18 bases in between. Use of 60 Vbeta and 13 Jbeta primers characterized the PCR. Authors' processing steps: Roughly 11 million shared chains were among approximately 87 million unique TCR beta chains counted in a later analysis. Libraries were prepared by immunoSEQ multiplex PCR; TCRdb keeps only in-frame clonotypes and omits some of them. The V and J calls and clone size are taken from that table; D and trimming were inferred from the DNA. The data contain under 200,000 clones, about three quarters of them singletons. This entry is derived from a study of cytomegalovirus exposure and HLA in healthy donors. Turning to the study itself: Inside one of the first data releases sat some 93 million unique TCRs taken from HLA-typed donors.

General observations from the study: There were fewer than 200 TCR beta chains listed as cytomegalovirus-associated.

The sequenced sample consisted of PBMCs. The clonotype originates from a man in his forties in good health and CMV-seronegative. The V gene is TRBV18, the J gene TRBJ1-1; D is unclear. The CDR3 region is CASSPNSKENGFF. CDR3 DNA sequence: TGTGCCAGCTCACCCAACAGTAAAGAGAATGGTTTCTTT. The whole variable domain, remainder taken from reference TRBV18 and TRBJ1-1, is NAGVMQNPRHLVRRRGQEARLRCSPMKGHSHVYWYRQLPEEGLKFMVYLQKENIIDESGMPKERFSAEFPKEGPSILRIQQVVRGDSAAYFCASSPNSKENGFFGQGTRLTVV.